The sequence of this TCR beta chain was determined in a study of read filtering for tumor transcriptome and immune sequencing. As for the study in general: R-ISS stage counts were roughly 8 for I, approximately 16 for II, more than 5 for III. Whole-transcriptome libraries were prepared after DNase treatment.

V dropped 5 bases and J dropped 1 base, with 12 bases sitting between them. In germline, CDR1 is DFQATT, CDR2 SNEGSKA (reference sequence). This CDR3 is 14 amino acids long. From around 440 ng of RNA, a library with molecular barcoded alpha/delta and beta/gamma adaptors was made. MiXCR was run by TCRdb on the reads, yielding one entry per CDR3 protein. The data contain about 57,000 distinct CDR3 sequences, roughly 14% of them singletons. Study-wide findings and caveats: Without single-read clonotypes, shared clonotype proportions correlated more between IR-seq and RNA-seq.

This clonotype was counted many times. No antigen is known for it. What was sequenced was a population of CD138-negative cells sorted from bone marrow. The receptor was isolated from a donor at least 40 years old with multiple myeloma. The genes are TRBV20-1 and TRBJ2-1, with D possibly TRBD2 on 5 matching bases. CDR3 protein: CSASGNPSYNEQFF. The CDR3 DNA is TGCAGTGCTTCCGGGAACCCGTCCTACAATGAGCAGTTCTTC.